The source of this TCR beta chain is a study of T cell clonality in common variable immunodeficiency. Control and CVID samples contributed equal amounts of genomic DNA. Sequencing was performed with immunoSEQ multiplex PCR; in TCRdb, only in-frame clones are kept and a portion is missing. The record shows about 81,000 clones for this sample, with no singletons present. V gave up 0 bases and J gave up 0 bases, with 12 bases separating them. This CDR3 contains 17 residues. Germline V lookup: CDR1 DFQATT, CDR2 SNEGSKA (reference sequence). Each donor provided about 4.5 to 8.5 ml of heparinized whole blood. Ten or more counts support this clone. From the germline J gene comes the end of the CDR3, since the read stops 3 residues before it.

The sequenced material came from peripheral blood mononuclear cells. The V gene is TRBV20-1, the J gene TRBJ1-6, with D tentatively TRBD1 (6 bases). The source of this sequence is a person between 18 and 75 years old in good health. The DNA read from the CDR3 is TGCAGTGCTAGAGAGGACAGTTCGAGCTCCTATAATTCACCC. Its protein is CSAREDSSSSYNSP. The full CDR3 protein is CSAREDSSSSYNSPLHF.